This T cell receptor (beta chain) was captured in a study of beta chain features in type 1 diabetes. Study background: When patients were set against healthy donors, age, gender and cell yields were similar.

A remark on this clone: No antigen is known for it.

Study outcomes and limitations: cDNA-based reads could over-represent cells with high TCR expression.

Expressed TCRB transcripts were sequenced because the isolated RNA had all been reverse transcribed beforehand. Assay: immunoSEQ multiplex PCR; the TCRdb copy retains only in-frame clones and omits some. This table holds hundreds of thousands of clones, about a sixth found once. The collection from each donor was one heparinised blood draw averaging around 0.11 L. This CDR3 region has 13 residues. The V end lost 9 bases, the J end lost 4 bases, and 13 bases lay between the germline ends. Germline CDR1 is SNHLY and CDR2 is FYNNEI. J is TRBJ2-1 and V is TRBV2; D is unresolved. Material for sequencing was naive CD4+ T cells from blood. This TCR was recovered from a man between 18 and 35 years old in good health. The CDR3 DNA reads TGTGCCAGGACACAAACCGAGTACAATGAGCAGTTCTTC. Protein product: CARTQTEYNEQFF. The full variable domain, in which reference TRBV2 and TRBJ2-1 provide the parts outside the CDR3, is EPEVTQTPSHQVTQMGQEVILRCVPISNHLYFYWYRQILGQKVEFLVSFYNNEISEKSEIFDDQFSVERPDGSNFTLKIRSTKLEDSAMYFCARTQTEYNEQFFGPGTRLTVL.